What follows are 24 T cell receptor beta chains derived from one specimen sequenced in a study of cytomegalovirus exposure and HLA in healthy donors. The study ran its PCR with 60 Vbeta and 13 Jbeta primers. Measured with immunoSEQ multiplex PCR; TCRdb has only the in-frame clones, and not every one. This sample has about 120,000 clones, with roughly 60% found just once. The sequenced material came from PBMCs. The receptors derive from a man aged 35 to 55 in good health and CMV-seropositive.

This clone was seen a handful of times. For the CDR3, the DNA is TGTGCCAGCAGCCCACGGACAGGGGGCGTCTATGGCTACACCTTC. Amino acids: CASSPRTGGVYGYTF. The genes are TRBV9 and TRBJ1-2; 11 bases match TRBD1. Germline lookup yields CDR1 SGDLS and CDR2 YYNGEE. Unmatched junction bases numbered 6, after V lost 4 bases and J lost 4 bases. The CDR3 runs 15 residues.

About this clone: Germline is not matched at one junction end, which may reflect a read error. V gene TRBV18 combines with J gene TRBJ2-2; 7 nucleotides align to TRBD1. The germline V gene encodes CDR1 KGHSH and CDR2 LQKENI. The CDR3 sequence is 16 residues long. The CDR3, as DNA: TGTGCCAGCTCCCCCCCGACAGGGATTAACATCGGGGAGCTGTTTTTT. It yields the protein CASSPPTGINIGELFF.

The rearrangement uses TRBV19 and TRBJ1-5; 8 nucleotides agree with TRBD1. V was pared by 3 bases and J by 5 bases, with 6 bases of the junction left unmatched. CDR1 is LNHDA, CDR2 SQIVND, per germline (reference sequence). The CDR3 is 15 residues long. CDR3 sequence: CASSMGRGPDQPQHF. As DNA, the CDR3 is TGTGCCAGTAGTATGGGCAGGGGGCCGGATCAGCCCCAGCATTTT.

The chain joins TRBV27 to TRBJ2-1; 12 bases map to TRBD2. The junction had 6 bases not matched to a gene; V was cut back by 8 bases and J by 7 bases. Germline CDR1 reads MNHEY; CDR2 reads SMNVEV (reference sequence). The length of the CDR3 is 14 residues. CDR3 protein: CASRLAGGVNEQFF. The DNA for the CDR3 is TGTGCCAGCCGCCTAGCGGGAGGGGTAAATGAGCAGTTCTTC.

This clone was counted once. The CDR3 sequence is CASSPGVVGLTEAFF. CDR3 coding DNA: TGCGCCAGCAGCCCCGGGGTAGTCGGACTCACTGAAGCTTTCTTT. The chain carries TRBV4-1 and TRBJ1-1; no clear D gene. The CDR3 spans 15 residues. Germline loops: CDR1 MGHRA, CDR2 YSYEKL. Between the trimmed V and J ends, which lost 4 bases and 4 bases, there was a span of 16 bases.

The chain couples TRBV29-1 to TRBJ1-1; D call uncertain. The CDR3 is made up of 13 amino acids. Trimming cost V 7 bases and J 1 base, with 13 bases left between them. CDR1 is SQVTM, CDR2 ANQGSEA, per germline. The CDR3 here is CSAKGGSNTEAFF. The CDR3 nucleotides are TGCAGCGCCAAGGGAGGTTCGAACACTGAAGCTTTCTTT.

To note about this clone: Within the sample, other DNA sequences also encode this same CDR3. This chain uses TRBV6-4 with TRBJ2-3; 13 nucleotides match TRBD2. The CDR3 runs to 15 residues. CDR1 and CDR2 (germline): MRHNA, SNTAGT. The junction had 2 bases not matched to a gene; V was cut back by 4 bases and J by 4 bases. The CDR3 nucleotides read TGTGCCAGCAGTGGGACTAGCGGGGGCGCAGATACGCAGTATTTT. Amino acid sequence: CASSGTSGGADTQYF.

The V and J genes are TRBV7-9 and TRBJ1-2, with D tentatively TRBD1 (5 bases). V gave up 8 bases and J gave up 0 bases, with 19 bases separating them. The CDR3 length is 16 residues. Germline V gene data show CDR1 as SEHNR and CDR2 as FQNEAQ (reference sequence). The CDR3 DNA sequence: TGTGCCAGCCACCCAGACGGGGGAGTCGCTAACTATGGCTACACCTTC. Translated: CASHPDGGVANYGYTF.

This clone was seen more than once but under ten times. The CDR3 reads CASSQSINYEQYF. In DNA, the CDR3 is TGTGCCAGCAGCCAGTCGATAAACTACGAGCAGTACTTC. This chain connects TRBV7-9 to TRBJ2-7; D gene ambiguous. The V gene's germline CDR1 is SEHNR and CDR2 FQNEAQ (reference sequence). This CDR3 comprises 13 residues. V lost 5 bases and J lost 3, with 11 bases in between.

This clone has more than one count but fewer than ten. V gene TRBV5-1 combines with J gene TRBJ1-1; 9 bases line up with TRBD1. In germline, CDR1 is SGHRS, CDR2 YFSETQ. J lost 1 base, V lost 6 bases, and 7 bases had no gene match. The CDR3 has 15 amino acids. This CDR3 is CASTPGGQGNTEAFF. In DNA, the CDR3 is TGCGCCAGCACCCCCGGGGGACAGGGGAACACTGAAGCTTTCTTT.

This chain joins TRBV6-5 and TRBJ1-1, with a weak D call TRBD1 (5 bases). This CDR3 contains 13 residues. CDR1 MNHEY and CDR2 SVGAGI come from the germline V gene. V was shortened by 5 bases and J by 1 base, with 8 bases between the two germline ends. The CDR3: CASSRQQNTEAFF. CDR3 nucleotide sequence: TGTGCCAGCAGTCGACAGCAGAACACTGAAGCTTTCTTT.

The V and J genes are TRBV19 and TRBJ1-4, with 10 bases aligning to TRBD1. V shed 3 bases, J shed 6 bases, and the junction held 4 bases outside the gene matches. Germline loops: CDR1 LNHDA, CDR2 SQIVND (reference sequence). This CDR3 region has 15 residues. Here the CDR3 DNA reads TGTGCCAGTAGTATTCCCGGGACAGGGGATGAAAAACTGTTTTTT. It is translated as CASSIPGTGDEKLFF.

V gene TRBV5-1 combines with J gene TRBJ2-7; no reliable D call. V was shortened by 6 bases and J by 7 bases, with 14 bases between the two germline ends. The CDR3 loop spans 12 amino acids. Germline CDR1 SGHRS, CDR2 YFSETQ. The CDR3 reads CASTSLLREQYF. As DNA, the CDR3 is TGCGCCAGCACCAGTCTTCTTCGAGAGCAGTACTTC.

This chain joins TRBV18 and TRBJ2-7; 13 bases match TRBD2. This CDR3 is 16 amino acids long. CDR1 and CDR2 (germline): KGHSH, LQKENI. The ends lost 4 bases at V and 7 bases at J; junction bases unmatched: 10. The CDR3 DNA reads as TGTGCCAGCTCACGCCCGGGACTAGCGGGGCCTACTGAGCAGTACTTC. Translated, it gives CASSRPGLAGPTEQYF. The full variable domain, its missing parts supplied by reference TRBV18 and TRBJ2-7, is NAGVMQNPRHLVRRRGQEARLRCSPMKGHSHVYWYRQLPEEGLKFMVYLQKENIIDESGMPKERFSAEFPKEGPSILRIQQVVRGDSAAYFCASSRPGLAGPTEQYFGPGTRLTVT.

The table lists this clone with a count of one. The rearrangement links TRBV2 to TRBJ2-3; TRBD2 matches at 10 bases. This CDR3 is built from 16 residues. V was pared by 5 bases and J by 1 base, with 6 bases of the junction left unmatched. Per germline, CDR1 SNHLY and CDR2 FYNNEI. The CDR3 bases are TGTGCCAGCAGTTTCCCCCTAGCGGGGGGCACAGATACGCAGTATTTT. Translation gives CASSFPLAGGTDTQYF. The variable domain in full, with the rest retrieved from reference TRBV2 and TRBJ2-3, is EPEVTQTPSHQVTQMGQEVILRCVPISNHLYFYWYRQILGQKVEFLVSFYNNEISEKSEIFDDQFSVERPDGSNFTLKIRSTKLEDSAMYFCASSFPLAGGTDTQYFGPGTRLTVL.

This chain links TRBV7-9 with TRBJ2-4, with D tentatively TRBD2 (7 bases). In germline, CDR1 is SEHNR, CDR2 FQNEAQ (reference sequence). The V and J ends lost 5 bases and 9 bases respectively, with 23 bases between them. The CDR3 spans 16 residues. CDR3 sequence: CASSQPRGGTVTIQYF. The CDR3 DNA sequence: TGTGCCAGCAGCCAACCAAGGGGGGGCACCGTTACCATTCAGTACTTC.

This chain links TRBV5-1 with TRBJ2-1; 10 nucleotides align to TRBD2. Losses at the gene ends were 2 bases for V and 8 bases for J; bases not matched to a gene: 4. CDR1 is SGHRS and CDR2 is YFSETQ in the germline V gene. The CDR3 is 14 amino acids. CDR3 protein: CASSFQRGGDEQFF. Written as DNA, the CDR3 is TGCGCCAGCAGCTTCCAGCGGGGGGGCGATGAGCAGTTCTTC.

The CDR3 here is CASRKYGRGEAFF. DNA of the CDR3: TGTGCCAGCAGAAAATACGGACGGGGTGAAGCTTTCTTT. The chain carries TRBV28 and TRBJ1-1; D uncertain. V shed 6 bases and J shed 7 bases, with 15 bases lying between them. CDR3 length equals 13 residues. The V gene's germline CDR1 is MDHEN and CDR2 SYDVKM. Using reference TRBV28 and TRBJ1-1 for the parts outside the CDR3, the full variable domain is DVKVTQSSRYLVKRTGEKVFLECVQDMDHENMFWYRQDPGLGLRLIYFSYDVKMKEKGDIPEGYSVSREKKERFSLILESASTNQTSMYLCASRKYGRGEAFFGQGTRLTVV.

This chain connects TRBV5-1 to TRBJ2-5, with 7 bases that match TRBD1. The closer fit of TRBJ2-7 to the DNA end suggests the J call may be wrong. There are 15 residues in the CDR3. Germline V CDR1 and CDR2: SGHRS, YFSETQ. CDR3 in amino acids: CASSSYTGASYEQYF. Written as DNA, the CDR3 is TGCGCCAGCAGTTCCTATACAGGGGCCTCCTACGAGCAGTACTTC.

This chain connects TRBV12-5 to TRBJ2-1; weak D call: TRBD1 (5 bases). V lost 5 bases to trimming and J lost 0 bases, with 14 bases between them. The CDR3 spans 16 residues. Germline values: CDR1 LGHNT, CDR2 FRNRAP. DNA for the CDR3: TGTGCTAGTGGTGGGGAAGACAGCCGCTCCTACAATGAGCAGTTCTTC. As protein: CASGGEDSRSYNEQFF.

The chain uses TRBV30 and TRBJ1-6; 7 nucleotides align to TRBD1. Germline CDR1 and CDR2: GTSNPN and SVGIG (reference sequence). This CDR3 is 14 amino acids long. Losses at the gene ends were 4 bases for V and 6 bases for J; bases not matched to a gene: 6. CDR3 residues: CAWNRGEINSPLHF. The CDR3 DNA reads as TGTGCCTGGAACAGGGGTGAGATTAATTCACCCCTCCACTTT.

This sequence joins TRBV6-5 and TRBJ2-1; a weak D match, TRBD2 (6 bases). The CDR3 extends over 15 amino acids. The V gene's germline CDR1 is MNHEY and CDR2 SVGAGI. V was trimmed by 6 bases and J by 0 bases, leaving 12 bases between them. CDR3 protein: CASSLDGSSYNEQFF. The CDR3 DNA is TGTGCCAGCAGCCTGGACGGGAGCTCCTACAATGAGCAGTTCTTC.

The CDR3 sequence is CASSYWTRTGIGGYTF. For the CDR3, the DNA is TGTGCCAGCAGTTACTGGACTCGGACAGGGATAGGAGGCTACACCTTC. This chain links TRBV6-5 with TRBJ1-2, with 8 bases aligning to TRBD1. The trim removed 1 base at V and 8 bases at J, leaving 12 bases unmatched. The CDR3 is 16 amino acids. Germline CDR1 is MNHEY and CDR2 is SVGAGI.

The chain carries TRBV5-4 and TRBJ2-3; D remains unclear. Germline loops: CDR1 SGHNT, CDR2 YYREEE (reference sequence). The CDR3 is 14 residues long. Trimming removed 4 bases from V and 2 bases from J, with 11 bases in between. The CDR3 region is CASSQLKNTDTQYF. CDR3 DNA sequence: TGTGCCAGCAGCCAGTTGAAGAACACAGATACGCAGTATTTT.